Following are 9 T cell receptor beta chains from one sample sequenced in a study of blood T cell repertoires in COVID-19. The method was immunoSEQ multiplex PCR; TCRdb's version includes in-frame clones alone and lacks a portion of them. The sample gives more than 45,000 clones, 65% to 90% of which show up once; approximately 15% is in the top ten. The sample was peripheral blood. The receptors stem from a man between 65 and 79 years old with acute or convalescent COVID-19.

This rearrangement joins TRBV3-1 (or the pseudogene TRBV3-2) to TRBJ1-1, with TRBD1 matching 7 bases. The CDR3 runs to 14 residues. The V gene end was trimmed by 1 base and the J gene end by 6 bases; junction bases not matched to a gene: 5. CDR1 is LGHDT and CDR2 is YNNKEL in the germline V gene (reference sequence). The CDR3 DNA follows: TGTGCCAGCAGCCAAGTTTTCGGACAGGCTGAAGCTTTCTTT. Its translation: CASSQVFGQAEAFF.

Here the CDR3 DNA reads TGTGCTAGTGGTTTGTCTAGGACGGCGGGGAACACTGAAGCTTTCTTT. Encoded protein: CASGLSRTAGNTEAFF. The genes are TRBV12-5 and TRBJ1-1; D call uncertain. Germline V gene lookup returns CDR1 LGHNT and CDR2 FRNRAP. Trimming pared 2 bases from V and 1 base from J, leaving 14 bases between. This CDR3 contains 16 residues. Based on the CDR3 plus reference TRBV12-5 and TRBJ1-1, the full variable domain is DARVTQTPRHKVTEMGQEVTMRCQPILGHNTVFWYRQTMMQGLELLAYFRNRAPLDDSGMPKDRFSAEMPDATLATLKIQPSEPRDSAVYFCASGLSRTAGNTEAFFGQGTRLTVV.

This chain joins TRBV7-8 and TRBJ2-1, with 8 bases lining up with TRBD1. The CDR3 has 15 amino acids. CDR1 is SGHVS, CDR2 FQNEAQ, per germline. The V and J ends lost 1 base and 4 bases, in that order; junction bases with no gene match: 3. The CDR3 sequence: CASSLGTGTYNEQFF. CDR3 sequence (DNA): TGTGCCAGCAGCTTAGGGACAGGGACATACAATGAGCAGTTCTTC.

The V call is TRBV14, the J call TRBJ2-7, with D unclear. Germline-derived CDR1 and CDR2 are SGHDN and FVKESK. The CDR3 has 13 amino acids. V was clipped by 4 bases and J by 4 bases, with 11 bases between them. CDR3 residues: CASSRGTDYEQYV. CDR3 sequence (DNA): TGTGCCAGCAGCCGAGGAACCGATTACGAGCAGTACGTC.

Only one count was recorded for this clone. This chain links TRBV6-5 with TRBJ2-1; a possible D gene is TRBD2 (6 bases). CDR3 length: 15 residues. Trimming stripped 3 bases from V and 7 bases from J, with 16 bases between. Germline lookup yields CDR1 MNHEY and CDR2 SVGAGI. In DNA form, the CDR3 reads TGTGCCAGCAGTTATTGGGTGGGAGGACGTAATGAGCAGTTCTTC. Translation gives CASSYWVGGRNEQFF.

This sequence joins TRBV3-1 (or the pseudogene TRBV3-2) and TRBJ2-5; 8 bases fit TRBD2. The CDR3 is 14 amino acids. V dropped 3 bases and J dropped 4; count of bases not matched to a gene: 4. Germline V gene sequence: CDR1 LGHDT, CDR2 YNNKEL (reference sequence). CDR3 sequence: CASSHGGAGETQYF. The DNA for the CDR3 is TGTGCCAGCAGCCACGGGGGGGCGGGAGAGACCCAGTACTTC.

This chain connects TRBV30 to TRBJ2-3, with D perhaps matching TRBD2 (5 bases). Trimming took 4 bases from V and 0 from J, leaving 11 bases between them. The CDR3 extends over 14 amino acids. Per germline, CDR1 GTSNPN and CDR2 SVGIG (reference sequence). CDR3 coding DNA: TGTGCCTGGACGAGCGGATCGAGCACAGATACGCAGTATTTT. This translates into CAWTSGSSTDTQYF. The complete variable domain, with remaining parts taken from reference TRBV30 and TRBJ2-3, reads SQTIHQWPATLVQPVGSPLSLECTVEGTSNPNLYWYRQAAGRGLQLLFYSVGIGQISSEVPQNLSASRPQDRQFILSSKKLLLSDSGFYLCAWTSGSSTDTQYFGPGTRLTVL.

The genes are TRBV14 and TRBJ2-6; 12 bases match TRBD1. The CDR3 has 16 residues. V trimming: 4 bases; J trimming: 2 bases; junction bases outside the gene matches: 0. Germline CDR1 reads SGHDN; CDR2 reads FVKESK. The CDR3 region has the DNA TGTGCCAGCAGCCGGGACAGGGGGCCTGGGGCCAACGTCCTGACTTTC. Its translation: CASSRDRGPGANVLTF.

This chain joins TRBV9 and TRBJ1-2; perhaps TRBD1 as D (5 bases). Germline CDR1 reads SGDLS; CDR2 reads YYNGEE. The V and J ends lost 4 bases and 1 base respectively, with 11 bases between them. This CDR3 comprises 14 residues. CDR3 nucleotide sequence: TGTGCCAGCAGCATTGGGCAGGGTAACTATGGCTACACCTTC. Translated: CASSIGQGNYGYTF. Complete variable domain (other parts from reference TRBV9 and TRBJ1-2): DSGVTQTPKHLITATGQRVTLRCSPRSGDLSVYWYQQSLDQGLQFLIQYYNGEERAKGNILERFSAQQFPDLHSELNLSSLELGDSALYFCASSIGQGNYGYTFGSGTRLTVV.